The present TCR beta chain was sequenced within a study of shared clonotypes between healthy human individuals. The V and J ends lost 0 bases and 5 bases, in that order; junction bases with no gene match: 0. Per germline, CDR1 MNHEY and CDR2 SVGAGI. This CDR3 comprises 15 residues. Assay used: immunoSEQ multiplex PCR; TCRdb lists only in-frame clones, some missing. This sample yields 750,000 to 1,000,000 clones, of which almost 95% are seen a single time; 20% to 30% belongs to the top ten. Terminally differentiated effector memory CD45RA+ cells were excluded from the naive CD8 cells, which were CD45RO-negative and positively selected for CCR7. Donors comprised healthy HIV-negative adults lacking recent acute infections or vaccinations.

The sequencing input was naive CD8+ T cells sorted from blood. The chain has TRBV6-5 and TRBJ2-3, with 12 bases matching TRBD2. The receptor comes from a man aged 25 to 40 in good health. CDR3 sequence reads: CASSYSGLAGDTQYF. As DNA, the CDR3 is TGTGCCAGCAGTTACTCGGGACTAGCGGGAGATACGCAGTATTTT.